The clone carrying this T cell receptor (beta chain) was seen at least ten times. The antigen is not known. This specimen comes from a study of T-cell memory formation after mild COVID-19. Looking at the study overall: Across donors, TCR clusters were largely donor specific.

General study points: Clones that got smaller from day 15 to 85 had even CD4/CD8, while clones growing later tipped toward CD4+. Contracting clones localized mainly to CM and EM when CD4+ and mainly to EMRA when CD8+.

With V trimmed by 5 bases and J by 4 bases, 4 bases remained unmatched. Germline CDR1 and CDR2: MNHNY and SVGAGI (reference sequence). The CDR3 is 14 residues long. One entry per CDR3 protein, called by TCRdb with MiXCR from the 5' RACE reads. The table lists 55,000 to 75,000 distinct CDR3 sequences, 28% of them singletons. This TCR derives from a man aged 18 to 29 who had mild COVID-19 (a few samples of this study predate the infection). Cell type and time point are not known. Sequenced: PBMCs or a T cell subset sorted from them (not recorded which). The chain employs TRBV6-6 and TRBJ1-3, with 8 bases identical to TRBD1. The CDR3, as DNA: TGTGCCAGCAGTCAGGGGGCGGAAGGAAACACCATATATTTT. Protein: CASSQGAEGNTIYF.